Below, 2 T cell receptor beta chains from the same sample are listed, as sequenced in a study of Graves' ophthalmopathy and Graves' hyperthyroidism. Researchers took RNA transcripts and amplified TCR beta CDR3 regions from them. First-round RT-PCR relied on HTBI primers, and a second-round multiplex PCR came next. TCRdb processed the multiplex PCR reads anew with MiXCR; each CDR3 protein has one entry. The sample records 1 million to 1.3 million distinct CDR3 sequences, 36% being singletons. Sequencing was done on a sample of peripheral blood or thyroid tissue (not recorded which). The origin of the receptors is an adult man with Graves' hyperthyroidism.

This clonotype was seen many times. V gene TRBV25-1 combines with J gene TRBJ1-5; D might be TRBD1 (5 bases). Germline CDR1 MGHDK, CDR2 SYGVNS. CDR3 length equals 16 residues. With 6 bases removed from V and 0 bases from J, the gap between germline ends came to 15 bases. The CDR3 coding sequence is TGTGCCAGCAGCGCTCAAGGGGCTTATAGCAATCAGCCCCAGCATTTT. It specifies CASSAQGAYSNQPQHF.

This chain joins TRBV29-1 and TRBJ1-2, with 11 nucleotides matching TRBD1. V trimming: 4 bases; J trimming: 4 bases; junction bases outside the gene matches: 5. The CDR3 contains 14 residues. Germline CDR1 SQVTM, CDR2 ANQGSEA. The CDR3 coding sequence is TGCAGCGTTGGACGGACAGGGGGCCTCTATGGCTACACCTTC. This gives the protein CSVGRTGGLYGYTF.